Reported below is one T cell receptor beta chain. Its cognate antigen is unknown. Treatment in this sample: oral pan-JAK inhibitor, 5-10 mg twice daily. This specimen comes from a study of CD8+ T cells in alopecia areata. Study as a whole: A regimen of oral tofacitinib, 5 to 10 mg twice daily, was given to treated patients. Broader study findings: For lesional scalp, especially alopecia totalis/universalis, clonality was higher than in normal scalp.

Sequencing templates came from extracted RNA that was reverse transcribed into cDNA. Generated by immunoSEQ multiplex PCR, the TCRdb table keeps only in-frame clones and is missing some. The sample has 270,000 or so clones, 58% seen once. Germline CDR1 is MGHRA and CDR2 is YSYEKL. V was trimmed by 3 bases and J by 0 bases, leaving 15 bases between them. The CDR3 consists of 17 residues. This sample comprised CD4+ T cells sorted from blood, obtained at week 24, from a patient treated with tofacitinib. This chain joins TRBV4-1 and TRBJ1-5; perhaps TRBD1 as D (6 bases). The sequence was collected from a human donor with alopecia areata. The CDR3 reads CASSHPRGGLSNQPQHF. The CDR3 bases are TGCGCCAGCAGCCACCCCCGGGGGGGCCTTAGCAATCAGCCCCAGCATTTT.